This TCR beta chain was recorded in a study of a mutant IDH1 vaccine in newly diagnosed glioma. Study background: Receipt of radiotherapy, temozolomide, or both preceded the study, and most received both.

This clone was seen a handful of times. Its matching antigen is unknown. The CDR3 runs to 13 residues. V was shortened by 6 bases and J by 6 bases, with 9 bases between the two germline ends. Germline V gives CDR1 MNHEY, CDR2 SVGAGI. Produced via immunoSEQ multiplex PCR; TCRdb's table is partial and in-frame only. This repertoire shows 45,000 to 60,000 clones, 60% to 85% found once; its top ten account for less than 2%. The study's findings and limits: It seemed that pseudoprogression was not linked to changes in the top peripheral T cell clonotypes.

Time point of the sample: baseline, week 1 (first vaccination visit). Treatment described: pre-vaccination baseline after standard-of-care therapy. This chain uses TRBV6-5 with TRBJ1-6; no clear D. Specimen: PBMCs, collected from a glioma patient treated with radiotherapy, temozolomide or both. The clonotype comes from a woman aged 40 to 49 with glioma. The CDR3, as DNA: TGTGCCAGCAGGCCTGCAATTAATTCACCCCTCCACTTT. This gives the protein CASRPAINSPLHF.